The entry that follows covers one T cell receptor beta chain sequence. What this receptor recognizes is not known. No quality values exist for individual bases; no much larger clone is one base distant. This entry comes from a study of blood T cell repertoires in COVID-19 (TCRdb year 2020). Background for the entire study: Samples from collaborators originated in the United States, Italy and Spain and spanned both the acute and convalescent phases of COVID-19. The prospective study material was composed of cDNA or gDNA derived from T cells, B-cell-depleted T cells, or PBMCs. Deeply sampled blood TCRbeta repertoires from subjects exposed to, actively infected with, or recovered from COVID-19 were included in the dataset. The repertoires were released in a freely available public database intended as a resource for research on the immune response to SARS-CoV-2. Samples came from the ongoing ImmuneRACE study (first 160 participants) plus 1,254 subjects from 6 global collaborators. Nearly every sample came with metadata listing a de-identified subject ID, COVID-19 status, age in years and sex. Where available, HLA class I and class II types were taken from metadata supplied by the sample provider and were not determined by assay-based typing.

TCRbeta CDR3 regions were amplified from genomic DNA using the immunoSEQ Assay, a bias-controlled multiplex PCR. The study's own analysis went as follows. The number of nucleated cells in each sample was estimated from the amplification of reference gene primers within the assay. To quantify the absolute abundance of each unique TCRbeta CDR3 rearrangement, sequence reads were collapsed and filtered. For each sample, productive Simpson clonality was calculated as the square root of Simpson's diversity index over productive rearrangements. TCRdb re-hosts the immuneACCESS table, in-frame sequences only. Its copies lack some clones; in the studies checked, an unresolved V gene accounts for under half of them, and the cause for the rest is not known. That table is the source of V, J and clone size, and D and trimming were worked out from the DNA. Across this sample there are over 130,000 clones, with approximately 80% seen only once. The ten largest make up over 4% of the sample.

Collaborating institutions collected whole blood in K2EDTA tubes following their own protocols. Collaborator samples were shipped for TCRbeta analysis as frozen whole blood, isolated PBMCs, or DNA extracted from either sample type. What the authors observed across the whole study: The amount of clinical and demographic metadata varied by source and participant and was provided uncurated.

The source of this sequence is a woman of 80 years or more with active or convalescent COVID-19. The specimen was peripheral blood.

The CDR3 region reads CASSSTPAGGGGEKLFF. The bases read TGCGCCAGCAGCTCAACTCCTGCAGGGGGCGGTGGTGAAAAACTGTTTTTT. Rearrangement joined TRBV5-1 to TRBJ1-4; a stretch of 8 junction bases matches TRBD1. From the germline V gene, CDR1 is SGHRS and CDR2 is YFSETQ. V ends up 3 bases short and J 7 bases short, with an unmatched junction base count of 14. The CDR3 numbers 17 residues from cysteine through phenylalanine. CDR3 DNA only is kept here, 51 bases in frame from base 1.